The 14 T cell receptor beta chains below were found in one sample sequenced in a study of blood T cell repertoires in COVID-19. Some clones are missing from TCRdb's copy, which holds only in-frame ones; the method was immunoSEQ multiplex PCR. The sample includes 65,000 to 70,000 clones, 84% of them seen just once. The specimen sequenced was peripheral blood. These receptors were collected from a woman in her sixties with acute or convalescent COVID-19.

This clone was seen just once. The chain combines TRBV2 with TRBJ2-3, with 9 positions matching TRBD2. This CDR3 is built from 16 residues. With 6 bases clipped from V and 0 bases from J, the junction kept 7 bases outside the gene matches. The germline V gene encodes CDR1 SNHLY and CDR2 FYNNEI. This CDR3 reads CASRASTSGSTDTQYF. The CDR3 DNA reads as TGTGCCAGCAGGGCGTCGACTAGCGGTAGCACAGATACGCAGTATTTT.

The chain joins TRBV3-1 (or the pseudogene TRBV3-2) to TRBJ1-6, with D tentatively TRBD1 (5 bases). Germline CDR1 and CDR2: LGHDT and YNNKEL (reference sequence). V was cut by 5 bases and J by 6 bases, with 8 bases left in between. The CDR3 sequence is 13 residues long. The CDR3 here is CASSYQGNSPLHF. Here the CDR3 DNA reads TGTGCCAGCAGCTACCAGGGTAATTCACCCCTCCACTTT.

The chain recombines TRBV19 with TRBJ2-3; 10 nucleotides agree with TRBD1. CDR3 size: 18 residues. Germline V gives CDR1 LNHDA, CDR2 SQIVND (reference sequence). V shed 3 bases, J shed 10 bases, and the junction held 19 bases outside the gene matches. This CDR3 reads CASSIRDRGRGPTNAQYF. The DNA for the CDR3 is TGTGCCAGTAGTATCCGGGACAGGGGACGGGGACCTACAAATGCGCAGTATTTT.

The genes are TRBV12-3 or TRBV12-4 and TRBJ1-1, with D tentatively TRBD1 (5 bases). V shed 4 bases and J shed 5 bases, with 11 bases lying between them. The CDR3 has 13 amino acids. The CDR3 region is CASSSQQDTEAFF. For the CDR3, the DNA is TGTGCCAGCAGTTCTCAACAGGATACTGAAGCTTTCTTT.

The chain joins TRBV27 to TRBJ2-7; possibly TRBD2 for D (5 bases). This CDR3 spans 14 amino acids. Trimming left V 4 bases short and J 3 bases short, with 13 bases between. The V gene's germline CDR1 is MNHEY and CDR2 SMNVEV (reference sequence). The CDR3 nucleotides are TGTGCCAGCAGTTCGTCCGGGGTGGGCTACGAGCAGTACTTC. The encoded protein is CASSSSGVGYEQYF.

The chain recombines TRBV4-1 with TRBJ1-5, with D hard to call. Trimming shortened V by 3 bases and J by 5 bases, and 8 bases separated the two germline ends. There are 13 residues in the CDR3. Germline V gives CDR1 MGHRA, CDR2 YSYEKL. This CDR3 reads CASSQWGDQPQHF. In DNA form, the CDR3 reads TGCGCCAGCAGCCAGTGGGGAGATCAGCCCCAGCATTTT.

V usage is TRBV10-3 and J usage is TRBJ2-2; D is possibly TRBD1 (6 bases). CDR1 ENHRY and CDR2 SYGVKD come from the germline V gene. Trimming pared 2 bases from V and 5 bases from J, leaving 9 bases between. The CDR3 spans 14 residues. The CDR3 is CAISEQTGTGELFF. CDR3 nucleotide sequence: TGTGCCATCAGTGAGCAAACAGGGACCGGGGAGCTGTTTTTT.

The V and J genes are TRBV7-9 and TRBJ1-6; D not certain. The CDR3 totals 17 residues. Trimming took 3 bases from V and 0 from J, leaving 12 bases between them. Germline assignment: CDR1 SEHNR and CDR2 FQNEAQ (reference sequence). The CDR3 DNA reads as TGTGCCAGCAGCTTTCGGCATGGGAGCTCCTATAATTCACCCCTCCACTTT. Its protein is CASSFRHGSSYNSPLHF.

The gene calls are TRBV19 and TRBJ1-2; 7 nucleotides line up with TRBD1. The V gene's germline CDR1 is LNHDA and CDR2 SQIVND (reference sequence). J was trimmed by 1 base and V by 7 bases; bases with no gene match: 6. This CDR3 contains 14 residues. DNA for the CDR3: TGTGCCAGTACCGGGGACAGCATTAACTATGGCTACACCTTC. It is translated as CASTGDSINYGYTF.

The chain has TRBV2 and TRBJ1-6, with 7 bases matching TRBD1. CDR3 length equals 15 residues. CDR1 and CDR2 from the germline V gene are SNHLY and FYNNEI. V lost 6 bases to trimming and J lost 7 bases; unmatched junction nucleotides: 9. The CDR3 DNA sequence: TGTGCCAGCAGCCCGTCGACAGGGTGGAATTCACCCCTCCACTTT. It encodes CASSPSTGWNSPLHF.

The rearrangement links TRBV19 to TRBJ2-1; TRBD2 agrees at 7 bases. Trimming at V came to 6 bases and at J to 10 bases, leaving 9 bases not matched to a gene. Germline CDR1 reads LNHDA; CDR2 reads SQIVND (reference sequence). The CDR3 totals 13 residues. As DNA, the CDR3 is TGTGCCAGTAGCCTTCATGGGAGGGTCGAGCAGTTCTTC. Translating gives CASSLHGRVEQFF. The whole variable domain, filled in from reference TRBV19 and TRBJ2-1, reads DGGITQSPKYLFRKEGQNVTLSCEQNLNHDAMYWYRQDPGQGLRLIYYSQIVNDFQKGDIAEGYSVSREKKESFPLTVTSAQKNPTAFYLCASSLHGRVEQFFGPGTRLTVL.

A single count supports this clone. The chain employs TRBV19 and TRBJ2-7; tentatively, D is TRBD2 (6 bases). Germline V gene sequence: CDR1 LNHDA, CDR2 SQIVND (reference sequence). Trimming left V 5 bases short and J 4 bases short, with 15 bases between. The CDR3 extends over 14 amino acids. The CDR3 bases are TGTGCCAGTAGTCCGCTGCGGCGGGATTACGAGCAGTACTTC. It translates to CASSPLRRDYEQYF.

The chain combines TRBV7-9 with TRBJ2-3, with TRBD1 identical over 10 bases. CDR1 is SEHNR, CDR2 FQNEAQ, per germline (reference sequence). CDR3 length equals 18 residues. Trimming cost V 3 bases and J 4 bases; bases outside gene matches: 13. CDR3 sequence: CASSFPPLRQGASDTQYF. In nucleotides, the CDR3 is TGTGCCAGCAGCTTTCCTCCCCTAAGACAGGGGGCATCAGATACGCAGTATTTT.

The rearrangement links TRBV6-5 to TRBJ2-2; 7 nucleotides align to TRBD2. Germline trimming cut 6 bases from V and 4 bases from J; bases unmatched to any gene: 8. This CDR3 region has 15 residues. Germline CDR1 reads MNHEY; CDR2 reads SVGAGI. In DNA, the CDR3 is TGTGCCAGCAGCCACGGGGGGTTTCTCACCGGGGAGCTGTTTTTT. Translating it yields CASSHGGFLTGELFF.